The rows below give T cell receptor beta chains drawn from one sample of a study of T-cell memory formation after mild COVID-19. TCRdb re-called the 5' RACE reads with MiXCR, one entry per CDR3 protein. This table holds fewer than 110,000 distinct CDR3 sequences, under 15% found once. The source material was PBMCs or a T cell subset sorted from them (not recorded which). These receptor sequences come from a man in his late teens or twenties who had mild COVID-19 (a few samples of this study predate the infection). Cell type and time point are not known. CDR3s include the opening cysteine and the closing phenylalanine or tryptophan. The D gene is left open where the match is weak. A row's size may be missing; if present it is once, few, many or a size class.

V gene	D gene	J gene	clone size	CDR3 DNA	CDR3 protein
TRBV9	.	TRBJ1-3	.	TGTGCCAGCAGCGCCTCAGGGACGGGCGGAAACACCATATATTTT	CASSASGTGGNTIYF
TRBV3-1	.	TRBJ2-1	.	TGTGCCAGCAGCCCCAGGCGAATCTCCTACAATGAGCAGTTCTTC	CASSPRRISYNEQFF
TRBV7-6	.	TRBJ1-3	.	TGTGCCAGCAGCCCAGGCCTAACCGACTCTGGAAACACCATATATTTT	CASSPGLTDSGNTIYF
TRBV12-3/TRBV12-4	.	TRBJ1-1	few	TGTGCCAGCAGTTTATTAAAGACTGAAGCTTTCTTT	CASSLLKTEAFF
TRBV5-1	.	TRBJ2-7	.	TGCGCCAGCAAGGTTTCTTACGCTTACGAGCAGTACTTC	CASKVSYAYEQYF
TRBV10-2	TRBD2	TRBJ2-3	few	TGCGCCAGCACCCCTAGCGGGGGGGCCGGGGCCACAGATACGCAGTATTTT	CASTPSGGAGATDTQYF
TRBV7-6	TRBD1	TRBJ1-2	.	TGTGCCAGCAGCCCACAGGGGATCGGTGGCTACACCTTC	CASSPQGIGGYTF
TRBV20-1	.	TRBJ2-1	many	TGCAGTGCTGAGGTAGATCCGAGCTCCTACAATGAGCAGTTCTTC	CSAEVDPSSYNEQFF
TRBV7-9	.	TRBJ2-2	few	TGTGCCAGCAGCTTAGAGGTGACCGACACCGGGGAGCTGTTTTTT	CASSLEVTDTGELFF
TRBV27	.	TRBJ2-1	few	TGTGCCAGCAGTGGAGAGGCAAGCTCCTACAATGAGCAGTTCTTC	CASSGEASSYNEQFF
TRBV4-1	.	TRBJ2-7	few	TGCGCCAGCAGCACAAGGGATCGACTTAGCCTCTACGAGCAGTACTTC	CASSTRDRLSLYEQYF
TRBV29-1	.	TRBJ2-2	.	TGCAGCGTTGGGGGGGTTGGGTTCAACACCGGGGAGCTGTTTTTT	CSVGGVGFNTGELFF
TRBV27	.	TRBJ1-2	.	TGTGCCAGCAGTTCGGACACTAACTATGGCTACACCTTC	CASSSDTNYGYTF
TRBV28	TRBD1	TRBJ2-5	.	TGTGCCAGCAGTTACTTAGGACAGGGTCGGATAGAGACCCAGTACTTC	CASSYLGQGRIETQYF
TRBV4-3	.	TRBJ2-2	.	TGCGCCAGCAGCCAAAATCGGGCCCGTGGTCCCGGGGAGCTGTTTTTT	CASSQNRARGPGELFF
TRBV29-1	.	TRBJ2-1	few	TGCAGCGTTGCGGGGGCTCATGAGCAGTTCTTC	CSVAGAHEQFF
TRBV4-1	TRBD1	TRBJ2-5	few	TGCGCCAGCAGCCAAGAGACAGGGGAGTTTCTACAAGAGACCCAGTACTTC	CASSQETGEFLQETQYF
TRBV25-1	TRBD1	TRBJ1-2	few	TGTGCCAGCAGTGAATTTTCAACAGGGGTAGGCTATGGCTACACCTTC	CASSEFSTGVGYGYTF
TRBV5-6	.	TRBJ2-1	few	TGTGCCAGCAGCTGGCTTAAGGGCGGCAGCTCCTACAATGAGCAGTTCTTC	CASSWLKGGSSYNEQFF
TRBV29-1	TRBD2	TRBJ2-5	few	TGCAGCGTGATGGGCGGGGGTCTGAAGACCCAGTACTTC	CSVMGGGLKTQYF
TRBV12-3/TRBV12-4	TRBD2	TRBJ2-3	.	TGTGCCAGCAGTCCCCGCGTGACCCCAGCGGGGGGCACAGATACGCAGTATTTT	CASSPRVTPAGGTDTQYF
TRBV11-2	TRBD1	TRBJ2-7	few	TGTGCCAGCAGCGCGGGGCCGGGACAGGCGAGCTACGAGCAGTACTTC	CASSAGPGQASYEQYF
TRBV4-3	TRBD2	TRBJ2-3	few	TGCGCCAGCAGCCAAGATTGGCTAGCGGGGCCCCCAGATACGCAGTATTTT	CASSQDWLAGPPDTQYF
TRBV6-1	.	TRBJ1-2	few	TGTGCCAGCAGAGTGAAACCTCAGGGCTATGGCTACACCTTC	CASRVKPQGYGYTF
TRBV4-2	.	TRBJ1-2	many	TGTGCCAGCAGCCCCCCGGGCCCCGGGACAAAATATGGCTACACCTTC	CASSPPGPGTKYGYTF
TRBV12-3/TRBV12-4	.	TRBJ2-7	few	TGTGCCAGCAGTCCCCGTAGCTTCTCCTACGAGCAGTACTTC	CASSPRSFSYEQYF
TRBV6-2/TRBV6-3	.	TRBJ1-1	.	TGTGCCAGCAGCCCTCGTAGCCCAATACGGGTGAACACTGAAGCTTTCTTT	CASSPRSPIRVNTEAFF
TRBV27	TRBD1	TRBJ2-7	few	TGTGCCAGCAGTTTTGGACAGGACTACGAGCAGTACTTC	CASSFGQDYEQYF
TRBV20-1	TRBD1	TRBJ1-1	few	TGCAGTGCTAGAAAACTCCCCAGGACAGGGGTGAACACTGAAGCTTTCTTT	CSARKLPRTGVNTEAFF
TRBV12-3/TRBV12-4	.	TRBJ1-5	.	TGTGCCAGCAGTTGGGAGGGGCCTAGCAATCAGCCCCAGCATTTT	CASSWEGPSNQPQHF
TRBV4-3	.	TRBJ2-5	many	TGCGCCAGCAGCCAAGACAGGAGCAGGCAAGAGACCCAGTACTTC	CASSQDRSRQETQYF
TRBV4-2	.	TRBJ1-5	.	TGTGCCAGTAGCACGGGAGGGCCCAATCAGCCCCAGCATTTT	CASSTGGPNQPQHF
TRBV9	.	TRBJ2-2	many	TGTGCCAGCAGCGTTGAGTCTTACACCGGGGAGCTGTTTTTT	CASSVESYTGELFF
TRBV27	.	TRBJ2-7	.	TGTGCCACCAGGGGGGGGCTCTACGAGCAGTACTTC	CATRGGLYEQYF
TRBV7-2	.	TRBJ2-7	.	TGTGCCAGCAGCTTCGGGGTGTCGACCTACGAGCAGTACTTC	CASSFGVSTYEQYF
TRBV15	.	TRBJ2-3	.	TGTGCCACCAGCAGGAGGGCTAGCGAGACAGATACGCAGTATTTT	CATSRRASETDTQYF
TRBV7-2	TRBD2	TRBJ2-2	few	TGTGCCAGCAGCTTTAGCGGGGGGGACACCGGGGAGCTGTTTTTT	CASSFSGGDTGELFF
TRBV30	.	TRBJ2-7	.	TGTGCCTGGAGTGCAAGCGGGTTAACCTACGAGCAGTACTTC	CAWSASGLTYEQYF
TRBV5-1	.	TRBJ2-5	.	TGCGCCAGCAGCTTGTTCATCTACGAGGAGACCCAGTACTTC	CASSLFIYEETQYF
TRBV6-5	.	TRBJ1-2	.	TGTGCCAGCAGTTACTCGGATCCGGGGAACTATGGCTACACCTTC	CASSYSDPGNYGYTF
TRBV5-5	.	TRBJ2-7	few	TGTGCCAGCAGCCCGGAGTACAGGCCCTACGAGCAGTACTTC	CASSPEYRPYEQYF
TRBV7-6	.	TRBJ2-2	few	TGTGCCAGCAGCTTAAGACTGAACACCGGGGAGCTGTTTTTT	CASSLRLNTGELFF
TRBV12-5	.	TRBJ1-2	.	TGTGCTAGTGGTACTATCACCCGGGACGGCGGTAACTATGGCTACACCTTC	CASGTITRDGGNYGYTF
TRBV7-9	.	TRBJ2-5	few	TGTGCCAGCAGCCCATCTGGACTGTACCTCCGGGGGACCCAGTACTTC	CASSPSGLYLRGTQYF
TRBV5-1	.	TRBJ1-1	many	TGCGCCAGCAGCTTGGGGGACACTGAAGCTTTCTTT	CASSLGDTEAFF
TRBV19	.	TRBJ1-1	.	TGTGCCAGTAGTATACTTCCACCGGGCACTGAAGCTTTCTTT	CASSILPPGTEAFF
TRBV3-1	.	TRBJ2-1	.	TGTGCCAGCAGCCAAGATACGGTTTCCTACAATGAGCAGTTCTTC	CASSQDTVSYNEQFF
TRBV10-3	.	TRBJ1-1	.	TGTGCCATCAGTGAGGCCCCGACAGCATACACTGAAGCTTTCTTT	CAISEAPTAYTEAFF
TRBV29-1	.	TRBJ2-3	.	TGCAGCGCCACCGGCAGCCTGCTTGCCCCAGATACGCAGTATTTT	CSATGSLLAPDTQYF
TRBV5-6	TRBD1	TRBJ2-7	.	TGTGCCAGCAGCCTGGGACAGGGTTGGTACGAGCAGTACTTC	CASSLGQGWYEQYF
TRBV27	TRBD2	TRBJ2-1	.	TGTGCAAGCAGTTTATTCACAGGGACTAGAGTCGTACTGGATGAGCAGTTCTTC	CASSLFTGTRVVLDEQFF
TRBV10-3	.	TRBJ2-5	few	TGTGCCATCTCTGAGACTAGACAAGAGACCCAGTACTTC	CAISETRQETQYF